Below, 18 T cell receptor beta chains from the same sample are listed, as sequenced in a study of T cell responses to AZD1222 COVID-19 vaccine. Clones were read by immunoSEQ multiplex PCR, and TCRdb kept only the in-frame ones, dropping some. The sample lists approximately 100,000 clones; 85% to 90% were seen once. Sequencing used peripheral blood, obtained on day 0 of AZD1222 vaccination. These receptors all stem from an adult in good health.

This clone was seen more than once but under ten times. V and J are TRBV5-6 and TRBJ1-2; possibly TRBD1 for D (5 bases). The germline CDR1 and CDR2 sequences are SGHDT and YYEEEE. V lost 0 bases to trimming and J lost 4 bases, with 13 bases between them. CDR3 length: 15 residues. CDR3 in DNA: TGTGCCAGCAGCTTGGATGGGGCCGGAGGCTATGGCTACACCTTC. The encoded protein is CASSLDGAGGYGYTF.

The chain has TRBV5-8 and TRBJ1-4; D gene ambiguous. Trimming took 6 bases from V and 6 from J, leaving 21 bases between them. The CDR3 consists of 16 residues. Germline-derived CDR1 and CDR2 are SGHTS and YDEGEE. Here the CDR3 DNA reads TGTGCCAGCACCGCTAGGAGTGGGTTTAGGGATGAAAAACTGTTTTTT. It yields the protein CASTARSGFRDEKLFF.

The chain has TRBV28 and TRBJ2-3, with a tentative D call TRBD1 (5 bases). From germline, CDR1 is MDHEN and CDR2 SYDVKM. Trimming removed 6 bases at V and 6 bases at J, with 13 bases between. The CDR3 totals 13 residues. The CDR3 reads CASRPSWGDTQYF. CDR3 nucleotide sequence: TGTGCCAGCAGACCTTCATGGGGCGATACGCAGTATTTT.

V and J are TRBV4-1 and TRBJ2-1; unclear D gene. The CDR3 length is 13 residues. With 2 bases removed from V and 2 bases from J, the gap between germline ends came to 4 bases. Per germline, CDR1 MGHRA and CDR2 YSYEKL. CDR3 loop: CASSQQPYNEQFF. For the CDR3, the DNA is TGCGCCAGCAGCCAACAGCCCTACAATGAGCAGTTCTTC.

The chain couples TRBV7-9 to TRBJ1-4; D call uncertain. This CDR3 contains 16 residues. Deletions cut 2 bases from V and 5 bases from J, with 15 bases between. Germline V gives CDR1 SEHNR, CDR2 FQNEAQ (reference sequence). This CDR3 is CASSLSPGGENEKLFF. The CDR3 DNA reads TGTGCCAGCAGCTTATCCCCGGGCGGGGAGAATGAAAAACTGTTTTTT.

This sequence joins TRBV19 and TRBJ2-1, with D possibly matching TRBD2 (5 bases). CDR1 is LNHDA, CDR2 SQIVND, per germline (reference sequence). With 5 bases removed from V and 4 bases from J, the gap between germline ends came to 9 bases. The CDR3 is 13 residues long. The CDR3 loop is CASSARAYNEQFF. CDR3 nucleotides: TGTGCCAGTAGTGCGCGGGCATACAATGAGCAGTTCTTC.

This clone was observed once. In DNA, the CDR3 is TGTGCCAGCAGCTTAGGGGGACGGAACGAGCAGTACTTC. Translation: CASSLGGRNEQYF. V and J are TRBV7-9 and TRBJ2-7; D may match TRBD1 or TRBD2 (5 bases each). CDR3 length: 13 amino acids. The germline V gene has CDR1 SEHNR and CDR2 FQNEAQ (reference sequence). The ends were cut back, 1 base at V and 5 bases at J, with 9 bases in the middle.

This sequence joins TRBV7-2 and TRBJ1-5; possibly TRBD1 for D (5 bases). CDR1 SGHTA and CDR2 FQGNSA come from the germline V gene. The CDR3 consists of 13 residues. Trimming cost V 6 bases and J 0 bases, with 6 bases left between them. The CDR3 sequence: CASSDSSNQPQHF. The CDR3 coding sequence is TGTGCCAGCAGTGACAGTAGCAATCAGCCCCAGCATTTT.

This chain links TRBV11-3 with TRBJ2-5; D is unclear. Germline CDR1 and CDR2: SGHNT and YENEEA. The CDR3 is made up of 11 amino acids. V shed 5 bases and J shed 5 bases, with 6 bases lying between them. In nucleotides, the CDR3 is TGTGCCAGCAGCCACGGGGAGACCCAGTACTTC. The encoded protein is CASSHGETQYF.

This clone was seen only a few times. The DNA for the CDR3 is TGTGCCAGCAGTGAGGTGGGACAGCCCCAGCATTTT. Encoded protein: CASSEVGQPQHF. The rearrangement uses TRBV2 and TRBJ1-5; no clear D. The CDR3 consists of 12 residues. V lost 3 bases and J 7 bases, leaving 7 bases between the germline ends. CDR1 and CDR2 (germline): SNHLY, FYNNEI.

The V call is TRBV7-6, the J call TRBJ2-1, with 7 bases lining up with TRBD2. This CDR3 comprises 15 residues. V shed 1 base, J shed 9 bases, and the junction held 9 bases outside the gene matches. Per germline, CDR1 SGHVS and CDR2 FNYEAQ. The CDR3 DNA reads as TGTGCCAGCAGCTTAGGGCGGGAGTTATCGGCTGAGCAGTTCTTC. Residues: CASSLGRELSAEQFF. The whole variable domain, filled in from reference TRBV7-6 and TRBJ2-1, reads GAGVSQSPRYKVTKRGQDVALRCDPISGHVSLYWYRQALGQGPEFLTYFNYEAQQDKSGLPNDRFSAERPEGSISTLTIQRTEQRDSAMYRCASSLGRELSAEQFFGPGTRLTVL.

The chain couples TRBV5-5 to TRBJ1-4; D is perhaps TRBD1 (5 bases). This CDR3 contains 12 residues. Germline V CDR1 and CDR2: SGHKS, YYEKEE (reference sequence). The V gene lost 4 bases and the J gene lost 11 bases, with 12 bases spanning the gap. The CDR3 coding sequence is TGTGCCAGCAGCCTGCCAGGGCTTAAACTGTTTTTT. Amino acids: CASSLPGLKLFF.

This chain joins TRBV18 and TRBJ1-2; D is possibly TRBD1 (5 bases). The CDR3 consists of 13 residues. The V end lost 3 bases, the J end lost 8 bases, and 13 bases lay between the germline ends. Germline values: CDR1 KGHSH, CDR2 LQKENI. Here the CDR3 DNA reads TGTGCCAGCTCACCGTCCGGGGCAGAAGGCTACACCTTC. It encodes CASSPSGAEGYTF.

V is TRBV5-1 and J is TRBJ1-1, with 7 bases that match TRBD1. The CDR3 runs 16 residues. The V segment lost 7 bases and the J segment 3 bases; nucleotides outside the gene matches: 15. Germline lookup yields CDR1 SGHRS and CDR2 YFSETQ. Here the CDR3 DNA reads TGCGCCAGCTGGGGCGGGACAGTTCCCGGGGACACTGAAGCTTTCTTT. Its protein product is CASWGGTVPGDTEAFF. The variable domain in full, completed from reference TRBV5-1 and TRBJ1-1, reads KAGVTQTPRYLIKTRGQQVTLSCSPISGHRSVSWYQQTPGQGLQFLFEYFSETQRNKGNFPGRFSGRQFSNSRSEMNVSTLELGDSALYLCASWGGTVPGDTEAFFGQGTRLTVV.

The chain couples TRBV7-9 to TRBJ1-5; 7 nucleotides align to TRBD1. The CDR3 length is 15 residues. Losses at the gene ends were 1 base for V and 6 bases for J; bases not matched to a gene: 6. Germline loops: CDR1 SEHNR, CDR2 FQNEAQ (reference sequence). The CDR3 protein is CASSLEGGAGQPQHF. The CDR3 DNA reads TGTGCCAGCAGCTTAGAAGGGGGCGCGGGTCAGCCCCAGCATTTT.

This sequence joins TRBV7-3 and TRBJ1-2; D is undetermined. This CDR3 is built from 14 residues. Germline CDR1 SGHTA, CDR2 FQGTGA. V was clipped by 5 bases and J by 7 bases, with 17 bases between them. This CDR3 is CASSPNGVSGGYTF. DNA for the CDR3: TGTGCCAGCAGCCCCAATGGGGTGTCCGGTGGCTACACCTTC. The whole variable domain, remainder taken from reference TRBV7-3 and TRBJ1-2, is GAGVSQTPSNKVTEKGKYVELRCDPISGHTALYWYRQSLGQGPEFLIYFQGTGAADDSGLPNDRFFAVRPEGSVSTLKIQRTERGDSAVYLCASSPNGVSGGYTFGSGTRLTVV.

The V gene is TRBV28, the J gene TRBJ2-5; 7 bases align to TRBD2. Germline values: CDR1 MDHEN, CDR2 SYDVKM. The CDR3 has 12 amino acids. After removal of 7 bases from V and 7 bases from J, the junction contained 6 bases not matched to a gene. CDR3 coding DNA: TGTGCCAGCACCCAATGGGGGGGGACCCAGTACTTC. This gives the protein CASTQWGGTQYF.

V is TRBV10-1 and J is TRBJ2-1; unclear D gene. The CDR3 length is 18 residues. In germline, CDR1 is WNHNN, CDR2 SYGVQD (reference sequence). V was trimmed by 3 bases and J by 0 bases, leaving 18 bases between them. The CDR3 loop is CASSDGSPTLSSYNEQFF. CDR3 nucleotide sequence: TGCGCCAGCAGTGATGGATCTCCTACCCTGAGCTCCTACAATGAGCAGTTCTTC.